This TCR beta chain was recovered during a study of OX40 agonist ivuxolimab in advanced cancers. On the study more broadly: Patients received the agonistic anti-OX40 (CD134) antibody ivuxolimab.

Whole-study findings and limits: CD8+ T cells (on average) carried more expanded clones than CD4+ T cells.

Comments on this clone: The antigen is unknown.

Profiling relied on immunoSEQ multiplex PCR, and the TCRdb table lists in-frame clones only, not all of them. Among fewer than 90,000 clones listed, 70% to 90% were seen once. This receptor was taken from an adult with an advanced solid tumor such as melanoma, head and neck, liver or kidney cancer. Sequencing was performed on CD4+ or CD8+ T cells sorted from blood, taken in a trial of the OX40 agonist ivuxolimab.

The CDR3 spells CASSSVRETQYF. The CDR3 nucleotides read TGTGCCAGCAGCTCAGTCAGGGAGACCCAGTACTTC. V is TRBV11-2 and J is TRBJ2-5, with D unresolved. Germline CDR1 and CDR2: SGHAT and FQNNGV. The CDR3 spans 12 residues. The V end was cut by 4 bases, the J end by 5 bases, with 8 bases between.